This T cell receptor beta chain was retrieved from a study of blood T cell repertoires in COVID-19. Turning to the study itself: Samples representing acute and convalescent COVID-19 were sourced from the United States, Italy and Spain. From T cells, B-cell-depleted T cells, or PBMCs came the material, which was cDNA or gDNA.

V lost 0 bases and J lost 1, with 10 bases in between. This CDR3 spans 14 amino acids. From germline, CDR1 is GTSNPN and CDR2 SVGIG (reference sequence). In the original analysis: For nucleated cells, counts were estimated from reference gene primer amplification. Generated by immunoSEQ multiplex PCR, the TCRdb table keeps only in-frame clones and is missing some. V, J and clone size derive from that table, while D and trimming were established from the DNA sequence. In the table there are tens of thousands of clones, roughly 80% of which are singletons. This sequence was found in a human donor in a cohort sampled during active COVID-19. The specimen was peripheral blood. The V call is TRBV30, the J call TRBJ2-7; D call uncertain. CDR3 sequence reads: CAWSVEVRSYEQYF. CDR3 bases: TGTGCCTGGAGTGTAGAGGTCCGGTCCTACGAGCAGTACTTC.